This T cell receptor (beta chain) was sequenced in a study of cytomegalovirus exposure and HLA in healthy donors. Study-wide context: It was reported in a later analysis that the 100 to 150 validation repertoires used the same platform as the 550 to 800 first-cohort repertoires.

The table came from immunoSEQ multiplex PCR; TCRdb's copy has only in-frame clones and leaves some out. Of approximately 120,000 clones listed, almost 90% were seen once; the top ten hold approximately 2.3%. A remark on this clone: Its antigen is currently unknown.

Trimming left V 6 bases short and J 2 bases short, with 11 bases between. The CDR3 sequence is 13 residues long. The V gene's germline CDR1 is SNHLY and CDR2 FYNNEI. Study findings and constraints: A classifier reportedly called cytomegalovirus status with high sensitivity and specificity.

Source material: PBMCs. The V call is TRBV2, the J call TRBJ2-7; the D gene is possibly TRBD2 (5 bases). This receptor was taken from a woman aged 18-29 years in good health and CMV-seronegative. CDR3 sequence (DNA): TGTGCCAGCAGCCGAGACGGGACCTACGAGCAGTACTTC. Translation gives CASSRDGTYEQYF.